This entry describes one TCR beta chain. Authors' methods: Using reference gene primer amplification, nucleated cell counts were estimated. Assay used: immunoSEQ multiplex PCR; TCRdb lists only in-frame clones, some missing. D and trimming come from the DNA, and the V and J calls and clone size come from that table. Of about 250,000 clones in the sample, roughly 80% were seen once. The entry originates in a study of blood T cell repertoires in COVID-19. About the study: Samples representing acute and convalescent COVID-19 were sourced from the United States, Italy and Spain. The analysed material was cDNA or gDNA that came from T cells, B-cell-depleted T cells, or PBMCs.

Germline V gene lookup returns CDR1 KGHSH and CDR2 LQKENI. The CDR3 contains 16 residues. Trimming removed 3 bases at V and 4 bases at J, with 19 bases between. The V gene is TRBV18, the J gene TRBJ2-7, with a possible D match to TRBD2 (5 bases). The specimen was peripheral blood. The TCR originated in a woman at least 80 years old with acute or convalescent COVID-19. CDR3 protein: CASSPPDGTGNYEQYF. The CDR3, as DNA: TGTGCCAGCTCACCCCCGGACGGAACGGGAAATTACGAGCAGTACTTC.